This TCR beta chain stems from a study of shared clonotypes between healthy human individuals (dated by TCRdb to the early 2020s). Turning to the overall study: The cohort comprised two women and a few men aged 18 to 49 years. For each donor, CD4 naive and CD4 memory were each given three plates, CD8 naive was given two plates, and CD8 memory was given one plate. Blood TCR repertoires of roughly five healthy adults were deeply sequenced to estimate repertoire size and the extent of clonotype sharing between individuals. To increase sequencing depth and limit assay-specific biases, different laboratories used diverse techniques to prepare libraries and sequence TCR repertoires. Leukapheresis yielded between about 0.8 and 8.9 billion PBMCs per donor.

With regard to this clone: The antigen it binds to is not known. No much larger clone exists at a distance of one base, and base qualities are not known.

Using the deep immunoSEQ assay, TCR CDR3 regions were amplified from genomic DNA by multiplex PCR. Genomic DNA extracted from each cell subset was distributed evenly over all wells of several immunoSEQ 96-well plates, and each plate served as one replicate. For sorted subsets, each replicate PCR was loaded with about 0.2 ug genomic DNA, equivalent to about 33,000 T cell genomes. The purified libraries were quantified using a Qubit 3.0 fluorometer, sized with a Bioanalyzer 2100, and then quantified again using the KAPA Library Quantification kit. A separate single-read 150-cycle Illumina NextSeq 550 flow cell was used to sequence each immunoSEQ 96-well plate. As for the original processing: Because only junctional sequences without quality scores were contained in the immunoSEQ output, filtering matching that applied to full-length reads could not be performed. To assign V/J genes and CDR3, sequences were annotated using PyIR, a Python wrapper for IgBLAST v1.9, with IMGT germline references. Reads were removed for weak V/J assignments (E-value above 1e-6), missing CDR3, stop codons, out-of-frame junctions, or ambiguous translated residues. V3J clonotypes were defined as sequences sharing the same inferred V gene, J gene, and CDR3 amino acid sequence. Percentage overlap between repertoires was computed as shared unique clonotypes divided by the size of the smaller repertoire. Repertoire richness was assessed with RTK rarefaction, the Chao1 estimator, and Recon v2.1 estimates of unobserved clonotypes. Generation probabilities were computed with OLGA for all TCRbeta clonotypes obtained by the gDNA method from a few donors. As stored in TCRdb, this immuneACCESS dataset retains in-frame rearrangements with V and J assigned. A fraction of the clones does not appear; measured against another copy, unresolved V genes explain less than half of the discrepancy, and the remainder lacks a known reason. That table gives V, J and clone size, and the DNA gave D and trimming. The sample contains 2,500,000 or so clones, 90% to 95% of them found a single time. Around 0.15% of the sample goes to the ten largest clones.

Donors were healthy HIV-negative adults with no recently reported acute infections or vaccinations. All donors were Caucasian adults living in Nashville, Tennessee, USA. CD4+ T cells were enriched by magnetic negative selection; naive cells were then positively selected on CD45RA, and the negative fraction formed the memory subset. Blood was obtained by leukapheresis, after which PBMCs were separated by Ficoll-Histopaque density gradient centrifugation and cryopreserved in liquid nitrogen vapor phase. Purity and quantity of every magnetically sorted T cell population were checked by analytical flow cytometry. Genomic DNA was isolated from every sorted fraction and measured by UV absorbance on a Nanodrop 2000c. Results and caveats for the whole study, not just this receptor: Clonotypes shared by all four sorted-subset donors showed higher generation probabilities than non-shared clonotypes. Sampling was restricted to blood, and TCR repertoires in tissue are likely to differ from TCR repertoires in blood. When a few donors were compared, the shared fraction of clonotypes was about 5.2% for naive CD4, 3.5% to 4% for naive CD8, 2.3% for memory CD4, and roughly 0.43% for memory CD8. Incomplete sequencing was indicated by rarefaction of sorted-subset datasets, despite the large sequencing depth. Estimated clonotype richness was generally larger for naive than for memory subsets. Pairwise subsampling indicated that sequencing depth was expected to affect the degree of clonotype sharing among donors. The genetic and exposure-history diversity represented was limited by the small number of donors.

The material sequenced was naive CD4+ T cells sorted from blood. The cell subset or site label here, explained by the study, means: CD45RA+ positively selected. This clonotype was obtained from a man aged 18 to 35 in good health.

This receptor carries the CDR3 CASRIAGGTYEQYF. At the DNA level, the sequence is TGTGCCAGCAGAATAGCGGGAGGGACCTACGAGCAGTACTTC. The chain is encoded by TRBV6-6 joined to TRBJ2-7; 11 nucleotides in the junction match TRBD2. The CDR3 spans 14 residues, from the cysteine through the phenylalanine. Only the CDR3 part of the read is kept: 42 bases, read in frame from the first base. V lost 6 bases and J lost 2 bases, and the count of bases not matched to a germline gene is 3. The germline V gene (reference sequence) specifies MNHNY as CDR1 and SVGAGI as CDR2.